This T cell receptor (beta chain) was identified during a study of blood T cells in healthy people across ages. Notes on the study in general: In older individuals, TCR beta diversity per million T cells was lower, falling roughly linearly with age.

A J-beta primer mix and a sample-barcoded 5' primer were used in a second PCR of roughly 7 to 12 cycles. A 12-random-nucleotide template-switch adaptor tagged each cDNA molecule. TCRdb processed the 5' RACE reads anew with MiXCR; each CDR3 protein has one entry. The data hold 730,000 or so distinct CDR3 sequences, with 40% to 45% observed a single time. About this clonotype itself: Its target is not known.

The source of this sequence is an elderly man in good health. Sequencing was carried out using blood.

The CDR3: CASSDRPPGQGSYEQYF. CDR3 nucleotide sequence: TGCGCCAGCAGCGACCGACCCCCGGGACAGGGTTCCTACGAGCAGTACTTC. V and J are TRBV5-1 and TRBJ2-7; 9 bases map to TRBD1. The CDR3 is 17 residues long. Germline V gene sequence: CDR1 SGHRS, CDR2 YFSETQ. J was trimmed by 1 base and V by 4 bases; bases with no gene match: 12.